This record looks at one TCR beta chain sequence and its context. The target antigen is unknown. This entry belongs to a study of T cell responses to AZD1222 COVID-19 vaccine. Germline CDR1 is LGHNA and CDR2 is YSLEER. The CDR3 spans 14 residues. The V gene lost 3 bases and the J gene lost 4 bases, with 10 bases spanning the gap. The study, taken as a whole, reports: Following two doses of AZD1222, Spike-specific TCR breadth and depth rose. Reports say nearly half of spike-specific TCRs go after unmutated variant regions. The sample set comprised mostly white British donors with more females, and clonal diversity was possibly underestimated.

The protocol was immunoSEQ multiplex PCR, while the TCRdb copy is restricted to in-frame clones and leaves out a portion. The sample holds roughly 120,000 clones, approximately 86% seen once. The input for sequencing was peripheral blood, taken on day 0 of AZD1222 vaccination. The rearrangement links TRBV4-3 to TRBJ1-5; D is undetermined. The TCR originated in an adult in good health. CDR3 region: CASSQTDGNQPQHF. DNA for the CDR3: TGCGCCAGCAGCCAGACGGACGGGAATCAGCCCCAGCATTTT.